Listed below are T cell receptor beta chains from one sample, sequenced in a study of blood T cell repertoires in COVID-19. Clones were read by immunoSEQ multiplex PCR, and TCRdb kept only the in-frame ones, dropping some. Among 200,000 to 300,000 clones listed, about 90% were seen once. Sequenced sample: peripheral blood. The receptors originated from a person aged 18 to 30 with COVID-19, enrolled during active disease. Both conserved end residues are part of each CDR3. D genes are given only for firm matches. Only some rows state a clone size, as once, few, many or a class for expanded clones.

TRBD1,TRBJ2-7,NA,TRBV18,CASSQRQGGQASYEQYF,TGTGCCAGCTCACAACGTCAGGGGGGACAGGCCTCCTACGAGCAGTACTTC
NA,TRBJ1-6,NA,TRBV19,CASSMTVGSPLHF,TGTGCCAGTAGTATGACAGTGGGGTCACCCCTCCACTTT
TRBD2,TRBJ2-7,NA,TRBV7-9,CASSPGRERDEQYF,TGTGCCAGCAGCCCGGGGCGGGAGAGAGACGAGCAGTACTTC
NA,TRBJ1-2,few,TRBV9,CASSVSLIGDYGYTF,TGTGCCAGCAGCGTCTCCCTCATAGGAGACTATGGCTACACCTTC
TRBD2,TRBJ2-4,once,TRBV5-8,CASSPGLAVSGIQYF,TGTGCCAGCAGCCCGGGACTAGCGGTCAGTGGCATTCAGTACTTC
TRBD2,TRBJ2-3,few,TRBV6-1,CASSEALAGTDTQYF,TGTGCCAGCAGTGAAGCGCTAGCGGGCACAGATACGCAGTATTTT
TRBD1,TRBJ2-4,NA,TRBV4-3,CASSQEATGVRIQYF,TGCGCCAGCAGCCAAGAAGCCACAGGGGTAAGGATTCAGTACTTC
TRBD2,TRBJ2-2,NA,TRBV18,CASSPEGLAGIRNTGELFF,TGTGCCAGCTCACCCGAGGGACTAGCGGGAATAAGGAACACCGGGGAGCTGTTTTTT
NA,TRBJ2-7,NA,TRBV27,CASSLRVPLLSDEQYF,TGTGCCAGCAGTCTGAGAGTTCCGTTACTCAGCGACGAGCAGTACTTC
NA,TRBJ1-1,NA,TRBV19,CASSISQGLYTEAFF,TGTGCCAGTAGTATCTCCCAGGGACTCTACACTGAAGCTTTCTTT
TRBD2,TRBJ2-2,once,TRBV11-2,CASRLAAGVRTGELFF,TGTGCCAGCAGACTAGCAGCGGGAGTACGGACCGGGGAGCTGTTTTTT
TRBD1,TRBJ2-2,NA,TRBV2,CASSDPGGRNTGELFF,TGTGCCAGCAGTGATCCAGGGGGCAGGAACACCGGGGAGCTGTTTTTT
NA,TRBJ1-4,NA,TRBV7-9,CASSSDGRGKLFF,TGTGCCAGCAGCTCGGATGGTAGGGGAAAACTGTTTTTT
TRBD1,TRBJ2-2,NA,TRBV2,CASSEQGAGAGELFF,TGTGCCAGCAGTGAACAGGGGGCCGGGGCCGGGGAGCTGTTTTTT
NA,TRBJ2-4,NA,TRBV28,CASKAGSNIQYF,TGTGCCAGCAAGGCCGGGAGTAACATTCAGTACTTC
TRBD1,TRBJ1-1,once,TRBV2,CASSEGTGNTEAFF,TGTGCCAGCAGTGAGGGGACAGGGAACACTGAAGCTTTCTTT
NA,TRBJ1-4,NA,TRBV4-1,CASSQVEKTRGLFF,TGCGCCAGCAGCCAAGTGGAGAAGACCCGAGGGCTGTTTTTT
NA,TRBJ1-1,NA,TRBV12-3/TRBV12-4,CASTRVGTEAFF,TGTGCCAGCACCAGGGTGGGGACTGAAGCTTTCTTT
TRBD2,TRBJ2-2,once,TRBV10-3,CAMRAGLGSGELFF,TGTGCCATGAGAGCGGGATTGGGGTCCGGGGAGCTGTTTTTT
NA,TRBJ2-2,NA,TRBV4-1,CASSQDSNTGELFF,TGCGCCAGCAGCCAAGACAGTAACACCGGGGAGCTGTTTTTT
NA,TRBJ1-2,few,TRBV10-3,CAISEGRNYGYTF,TGTGCCATCAGTGAAGGGAGGAACTATGGCTACACCTTC
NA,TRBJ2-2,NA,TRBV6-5,CASRWTAANTGELFF,TGTGCCAGCAGATGGACAGCCGCGAACACCGGGGAGCTGTTTTTT
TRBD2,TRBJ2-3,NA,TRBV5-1,CASSLDPQGGGTDTQYF,TGCGCCAGCAGCTTGGACCCTCAGGGAGGGGGCACAGATACGCAGTATTTT
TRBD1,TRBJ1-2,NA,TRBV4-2,CASSQDWTGNYGYTF,TGTGCCAGCAGCCAAGACTGGACAGGGAACTATGGCTACACCTTC
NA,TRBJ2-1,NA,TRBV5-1,CASSLLPTADNEQFF,TGCGCCAGCAGCTTACTACCCACTGCCGACAATGAGCAGTTCTTC
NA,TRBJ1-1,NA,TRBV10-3,CAISRTVNTEAFF,TGTGCCATCAGCCGGACAGTGAACACTGAAGCTTTCTTT